This TCR beta chain is drawn from a study of early T cells in non-severe SARS-CoV-2 infection. Whole-study findings and limits: Missing private and CD4 specificities, VDJdb matching favored anti-spike CD8 responses.

In regard to this clonotype: The antigen remains undetermined.

After removal of 5 bases from V and 0 bases from J, the junction contained 7 bases not matched to a gene. This CDR3 has 17 amino acids. TCRdb ran MiXCR on the 5' RACE reads and lists one entry per CDR3 protein. Among 100,000 to 150,000 distinct CDR3 sequences, approximately 15% were seen once, and the ten largest hold about a fifth. This TCR derives from an adult who was a healthcare worker with PCR-confirmed SARS-CoV-2 infection or an uninfected control (not recorded which). Sequences were obtained from whole blood. The rearrangement uses TRBV12-3 or TRBV12-4 and TRBJ2-6, with TRBD1 matching over 7 bases. The DNA for the CDR3 is TGTGCCAGCAGTACCGGGACAGCTCTCTCTGGGGCCAACGTCCTGACTTTC. Translating gives CASSTGTALSGANVLTF.